The 15 T cell receptor beta chains reported below all come from one sample, sequenced in a study of cytomegalovirus exposure and HLA in healthy donors. This PCR relied on a set of 60 Vbeta primers and 13 Jbeta primers. The table came from immunoSEQ multiplex PCR; TCRdb's copy has only in-frame clones and leaves some out. The sample holds 150,000 to 200,000 clones, 60% to 75% seen once. Sequenced: PBMCs. These receptors originate from a woman aged 45-60 years in good health and CMV-seropositive.

The chain joins TRBV7-6 to TRBJ2-7; 7 nucleotides agree with TRBD1. The CDR3 has 14 amino acids. Germline values: CDR1 SGHVS, CDR2 FNYEAQ. Unmatched junction bases numbered 7, after V lost 5 bases and J lost 3 bases. CDR3 protein: CASSLRDSHYEQYF. CDR3 nucleotides: TGTGCCAGCAGCCTCCGGGACAGTCACTACGAGCAGTACTTC.

The V gene is TRBV5-4, the J gene TRBJ2-3, with D possibly being TRBD1 (5 bases). V was cut by 4 bases and J by 1 base, with 7 bases left in between. Germline CDR1 is SGHNT and CDR2 is YYREEE (reference sequence). The CDR3 consists of 13 residues. CDR3 coding DNA: TGTGCCAGCAGCATACAGGGCACAGATACGCAGTATTTT. This translates into CASSIQGTDTQYF. Full variable domain (missing parts from reference TRBV5-4 and TRBJ2-3): ETGVTQSPTHLIKTRGQQVTLRCSSQSGHNTVSWYQQALGQGPQFIFQYYREEENGRGNFPPRFSGLQFPNYSSELNVNALELDDSALYLCASSIQGTDTQYFGPGTRLTVL.

This clone was counted between two and nine times. This sequence joins TRBV2 and TRBJ2-6, with D possibly TRBD1 on 6 matching bases. Trimming removed 9 bases at V and 1 base at J, with 7 bases between. The CDR3 extends over 13 amino acids. Germline assignment: CDR1 SNHLY and CDR2 FYNNEI. The CDR3 sequence is CASGQSGANVLTF. In DNA, the CDR3 is TGTGCCAGTGGACAGTCTGGGGCCAACGTCCTGACTTTC.

This clone was found a few times. V gene TRBV6-6 combines with J gene TRBJ2-5; 7 bases fit TRBD2. CDR3 length equals 14 residues. Germline CDR1 and CDR2: MNHNY and SVGAGI (reference sequence). With 4 bases clipped from V and 6 bases from J, the junction kept 8 bases outside the gene matches. CDR3 sequence: CASSFGGGRKTQYF. The CDR3 region has the DNA TGTGCCAGCAGTTTCGGCGGGGGACGAAAGACCCAGTACTTC.

A single count supports this clone. V gene TRBV19 combines with J gene TRBJ1-2; 7 bases line up with TRBD1. The ends lost 5 bases at V and 5 bases at J; junction bases unmatched: 5. Per the germline V gene, CDR1 is LNHDA and CDR2 is SQIVND (reference sequence). The CDR3 length is 13 residues. The CDR3 bases are TGTGCCAGTAGTCATGAGACAGGGTATGGCTACACCTTC. It is translated as CASSHETGYGYTF.

The chain has TRBV9 and TRBJ2-7; 10 bases line up with TRBD2. J was trimmed by 3 bases and V by 0 bases; bases with no gene match: 0. Germline V gene lookup returns CDR1 SGDLS and CDR2 YYNGEE. The CDR3 spans 14 residues. This chain's CDR3 is CASSVGLAGYEQYF. CDR3 nucleotides: TGTGCCAGCAGCGTAGGACTAGCGGGCTACGAGCAGTACTTC.

The rearrangement uses TRBV6-6 and TRBJ1-2; D is ambiguous. Germline V CDR1 and CDR2: MNHNY, SVGAGI (reference sequence). Trimming shortened V by 0 bases and J by 8 bases, and 13 bases separated the two germline ends. The CDR3 runs 14 residues. In DNA, the CDR3 is TGTGCCAGCAGTTACTCTGCGGAGGGAGGCGGCTACACCTTC. Translation gives CASSYSAEGGGYTF.

This clone appeared a few times. The chain is built from TRBV7-6 and TRBJ2-2; 7 bases map to TRBD2. The V gene's germline CDR1 is SGHVS and CDR2 FNYEAQ. V shed 2 bases and J 2 bases; nucleotides not matched to a gene: 5. The CDR3 has 16 residues. CDR3 residues: CASSLHPSGNTGELFF. The CDR3 DNA follows: TGTGCCAGCAGCTTACATCCTAGCGGTAACACCGGGGAGCTGTTTTTT. Variable domain in full (rest from reference TRBV7-6 and TRBJ2-2): GAGVSQSPRYKVTKRGQDVALRCDPISGHVSLYWYRQALGQGPEFLTYFNYEAQQDKSGLPNDRFSAERPEGSISTLTIQRTEQRDSAMYRCASSLHPSGNTGELFFGEGSRLTVL.

This rearrangement joins TRBV5-1 to TRBJ1-1; D unresolved. CDR1 is SGHRS, CDR2 YFSETQ, per germline. The CDR3 covers 14 residues. Trimming took off 2 bases at V and 0 bases at J, with 8 bases between the two ends. The CDR3 region is CASSLRSMNTEAFF. Written as DNA, the CDR3 is TGCGCCAGCAGCTTACGGAGCATGAACACTGAAGCTTTCTTT.

The chain uses TRBV7-8 and TRBJ1-5; TRBD1 might be the D (5 bases). The germline V gene has CDR1 SGHVS and CDR2 FQNEAQ. This CDR3 region has 14 residues. The germline V and J ends were trimmed by 2 bases and 4 bases, with 9 bases remaining between them. The CDR3 here is CASSLRTLNQPQHF. CDR3 sequence (DNA): TGTGCCAGCAGCTTAAGGACACTGAATCAGCCCCAGCATTTT.

DNA of the CDR3: TGTGCCATCAGTGACGGGAGGGATGAGCAGTTCTTC. Encoded protein: CAISDGRDEQFF. The chain has TRBV10-3 and TRBJ2-1; TRBD2 aligns across 8 bases. CDR3 length: 12 amino acids. J was trimmed by 8 bases and V by 3 bases; bases with no gene match: 0. The V gene's germline CDR1 is ENHRY and CDR2 SYGVKD.

The V and J genes are TRBV6-5 and TRBJ2-7; D uncertain. The V and J ends lost 0 bases and 3 bases respectively, with 12 bases between them. This CDR3 comprises 15 residues. Germline V gene sequence: CDR1 MNHEY, CDR2 SVGAGI. In DNA form, the CDR3 reads TGTGCCAGCAGTTACTCGAGGTATCCGGGCTACGAGCAGTACTTC. It encodes CASSYSRYPGYEQYF.

This clone was detected only a few times. This rearrangement joins TRBV5-4 to TRBJ2-2; perhaps TRBD2 as D (5 bases). This CDR3 has 16 amino acids. Trimming removed 2 bases at V and 1 base at J, with 12 bases between. Germline CDR1 SGHNT, CDR2 YYREEE (reference sequence). CDR3 in amino acids: CASSFLSGLNTGELFF. CDR3 bases: TGTGCCAGCAGCTTCTTATCAGGACTGAACACCGGGGAGCTGTTTTTT. Based on the CDR3 plus reference TRBV5-4 and TRBJ2-2, the full variable domain is ETGVTQSPTHLIKTRGQQVTLRCSSQSGHNTVSWYQQALGQGPQFIFQYYREEENGRGNFPPRFSGLQFPNYSSELNVNALELDDSALYLCASSFLSGLNTGELFFGEGSRLTVL.

This clone was seen a few times. V usage is TRBV7-8 and J usage is TRBJ2-1; weak D call: TRBD2 (7 bases). Trimming took 6 bases from V and 6 from J, leaving 18 bases between them. The V gene's germline CDR1 is SGHVS and CDR2 FQNEAQ. The CDR3 runs to 15 residues. CDR3 loop: CASSSGRRGGNEQFF. The CDR3 DNA reads TGTGCCAGCAGTTCCGGTAGAAGGGGGGGCAATGAGCAGTTCTTC.

The rearrangement joins TRBV11-2 to TRBJ2-5; perhaps TRBD2 as D (5 bases). The CDR3 sequence is 14 residues long. Germline loops: CDR1 SGHAT, CDR2 FQNNGV. V was cut by 5 bases and J by 7 bases, with 17 bases left in between. In nucleotides, the CDR3 is TGTGCCAGCAGCGCAAGGACTTGGTTGGGGACCCAGTACTTC. As protein: CASSARTWLGTQYF. Using reference TRBV11-2 and TRBJ2-5 for the parts outside the CDR3, the full variable domain is EAGVAQSPRYKIIEKRQSVAFWCNPISGHATLYWYQQILGQGPKLLIQFQNNGVVDDSQLPKDRFSAERLKGVDSTLKIQPAKLEDSAVYLCASSARTWLGTQYFGPGTRLLVL.